This T cell receptor beta chain stems from a study of patients and donors after allogeneic stem cell transplantation. The germline CDR1 and CDR2 sequences are SGDLS and YYNGEE. This CDR3 comprises 14 residues. V lost 2 bases, J lost 1 base, and 9 bases lay in between. MiXCR, run by TCRdb on the RT-PCR reads, gives a single entry per CDR3 protein. The sample has more than 850,000 distinct CDR3 sequences, about a sixth seen once. The rearrangement uses TRBV9 and TRBJ1-1; perhaps TRBD1 as D (5 bases). The sequenced sample was blood, either unsorted or a sorted T cell fraction (not recorded which). The source is a human donor who was either an allogeneic HSCT recipient or a stem cell or donor lymphocyte infusion donor (not recorded which). It is not recorded whose cells these are; they may come from a transplant donor. CDR3 in DNA: TGTGCCAGCAGCGTGGGACCTCCGAACACTGAAGCTTTCTTT. Amino acid sequence: CASSVGPPNTEAFF.